This T cell receptor (beta chain) was recovered during a study of blood T cell repertoires in COVID-19. TCRdb's copy holds only in-frame clones and misses some; the assay was immunoSEQ multiplex PCR. This table holds around 120,000 clones, about 80% found once. This clone showed up just once. The sequencing sample was made of peripheral blood. This TCR came from a woman of 80 years or more with acute or convalescent COVID-19.

The CDR3: CSVVRGRLNTEAFF. CDR3 nucleotide sequence: TGCAGCGTTGTAAGAGGGCGCTTGAACACTGAAGCTTTCTTT. V is TRBV29-1 and J is TRBJ1-1, with unresolved D. The CDR3 loop spans 14 amino acids. Looked up from germline, CDR1 is SQVTM and CDR2 is ANQGSEA. The V end was cut by 4 bases, the J end by 0 bases, with 12 bases between.